This TCR beta chain was captured by sequencing in a study of beta chain features in type 1 diabetes (dated by TCRdb to the late 2010s). For context, the study as a whole: Mean age, gender distribution, total cell number and subset yield were not different between patients and healthy donors. Across all samples, some 110,000,000 sorted cells were examined, and cell number per subset correlated strongly with RNA yield. Naive and central memory subsets were obtained from all 30 or so donors, but regulatory and stem cell-like memory subsets were isolated from only 8 patients and 8 healthy donors. The study compared the TCRB repertoires of sorted circulating CD4+ T cell subsets in recently diagnosed type 1 diabetes patients with those in matched healthy donors. What the authors observed across the whole study: Type 1 diabetes patients showed a moderate but significant shortening of TCRB CDR3 length in all four CD4+ subsets. The naive, central memory and regulatory TCRB repertoires appeared to resemble one another more closely among patients than among healthy donors. Because small numbers of individuals were included in the HLA sub-analyses, any influence of HLA type on TCRB rearrangement was left unresolved. Fewer insertions and more nucleotide deletions at VDJ recombination sites were observed in patients with type 1 diabetes, implying thymic rearrangement abnormalities. PCR might favor shorter templates, but patient and control samples were amplified and corrected together, so any skew would affect both groups equally. Because cDNA was sequenced instead of genomic DNA, highly expressing activated cells could be over-represented, though the groups showed no difference in activation or CD3 levels.

This clone was counted a few times. Its antigen remains undetermined. Base qualities were left out, and no much larger clone turns up one base away. The entire isolated RNA was reverse transcribed using the High Capacity cDNA Reverse Transcription Kit, and thus expressed TCRB transcripts were sequenced. Deep immunoSEQ sequencing was applied to naive, central memory and regulatory T cell samples, giving an average of roughly 3.6 million total reads per sample. After sorted cells were lysed in RLT buffer, RNA was extracted with DNase-treated RNeasy Micro or Mini kits, with the choice depending on cell number. To prevent cross-contamination, every cell subset was processed on its own, while patient and healthy donor samples were processed together. TCRB sequences were amplified from cDNA with the immunoSEQ multiplex PCR, producing 87-bp fragments spanning the CDR3 region. The amplicons were sequenced using the Illumina HiSeq platform. On the study's bioinformatics: PCR bias was computationally corrected using synthetic template baselines, reads within Hamming distance 2 were collapsed, and singletons that could not be merged were discarded. Reads were aligned against IMGT to assign V, D and J genes, CDR3 length and insertions or deletions at six rearrangement sites. Within each subset, clonotype counts were normalized to sorted cell number, after which true diversity and Gini coefficients were computed with the tcR R package. The overlap coefficient, calculated on TCRB nucleotide sequences, was used to quantify repertoire sharing. Out-of-frame TCRB sequences from naive cells were analyzed as a proxy for the pre-selection repertoire. TCRdb limited this immuneACCESS table to in-frame rearrangements with V and J called. A share of clones is missing; checked studies link under half to unresolved V genes, and the rest is unexplained. That table gives V, J and clone size, and the DNA gave D and trimming. The sample yields about 450,000 clones; over 9.5% were counted once. The ten largest clones take up 0.046% of the sample.

Each donor gave one peripheral blood draw, about 100 mL on average, collected into heparinised tubes. Using a panel that included CD45RO, CCR7, CD25, CD127, CD95 and CD27, naive, central memory, regulatory and stem cell-like memory CD4+ T cells were sorted on a BD FACSAria II. Every sorted population had a purity above 95%. PBMCs were isolated immediately by Lymphoprep density gradient centrifugation and stained directly without culture. Samples were stained and sorted in pairs, with one healthy donor and one patient per experiment, so that batch effects were minimized. The V and J ends are trimmed by 2 bases and 3 bases, leaving 8 bases between them. The CDR3 measures 14 amino acids from cysteine to phenylalanine. Here the CDR3 DNA is all that survives: 42 bases in frame from base 1. CDR1 SGDLS and CDR2 YYNGEE are derived from the germline V gene.

The sample taken for sequencing was naive CD4+ T cells from blood. The cell subset or site label here, explained by the study, means: true naive CD4+ T cells. The chain is assembled from TRBV9 and TRBJ2-2, with a weak D call of TRBD2 (6 bases match). This clonotype was sampled from a woman younger than 35 in good health. Read as DNA, the sequence is TGTGCCAGCAGCGTGCGGGACTACACCGGGGAGCTGTTTTTT. Its translation reads: CASSVRDYTGELFF.